This is a list of T cell receptor beta chains from one sample in a study of T-cell memory formation after mild COVID-19. TCRdb reanalysed the 5' RACE reads using MiXCR and keeps one entry per CDR3 protein. The sample lists 560,000 or so distinct CDR3 sequences, 17% occurring once. Input material: PBMCs or a T cell subset sorted from them (not recorded which). These receptors all come from an adult woman who had mild COVID-19 (a few samples of this study predate the infection). Cell type and time point are not known. Each CDR3 is given with its conserved first and last residue. The order of the fields is V gene, J gene, D gene, CDR3 protein. D genes are given only for firm matches.

TRBV5-4	TRBJ2-2	NA	CASSRQLRGPGELFF
TRBV7-8	TRBJ2-1	NA	CASSLAVTSISYNEQFF
TRBV19	TRBJ2-2	TRBD1	CASSIGLGQGTTGELFF
TRBV7-2	TRBJ2-5	NA	CASSLFGGETQYF
TRBV6-6	TRBJ1-6	NA	CASRRADHNSPLHF
TRBV3-1	TRBJ2-7	TRBD1	CASSQVLRQGGSYEQYF
TRBV12-3/TRBV12-4	TRBJ2-1	TRBD2	CASRVAGGPQNEQFF
TRBV7-9	TRBJ2-6	NA	CASSHISGANVLTF
TRBV29-1	TRBJ2-7	NA	CSVGQPTYEQYF
TRBV15	TRBJ2-7	TRBD2	CATSRDRRLAGDGYEQYF
TRBV7-6	TRBJ2-1	TRBD1	CASSWGTPGQGYNEQFF
TRBV10-3	TRBJ2-3	TRBD1	CAISEWDRVVTDTQYF
TRBV5-1	TRBJ2-5	NA	CASSGGTEQETQYF
TRBV5-1	TRBJ2-2	TRBD2	CASSRTSGINTGELFF
TRBV5-6	TRBJ2-4	NA	CASSLDSDNIQYF
TRBV7-9	TRBJ1-6	NA	CASSLGSESSYNSPLHF